Sample share makes the clone carrying this TCR beta chain large. This CDR3 comprises 15 residues. The V end lost 5 bases, the J end lost 0 bases, and 13 bases lay between the germline ends. The TRBV12-4/TRBJ1-2 clonotypes were amplified using barcode primers with ligated adaptors. TCRdb re-called the multiplex PCR reads with MiXCR, one entry per CDR3 protein. The sample lists roughly 760 distinct CDR3 sequences, roughly 24% occurring once. Treg sorting used a CD4+CD25+CD127-/low gate. Sequencing input: Tregs sorted from blood. The rearrangement joins TRBV12-3 or TRBV12-4 to TRBJ1-2; D is uncertain. This TCR derives from a female donor with breast cancer. In DNA, the CDR3 is TGTGCCAGCAGTCTCAGATCTGGTGCTAACTATGGCTACACCTTC. Encoded protein: CASSLRSGANYGYTF.